This TCR beta chain was captured by sequencing in a study of esophageal squamous cell carcinoma under preoperative chemotherapy. Turning to the study itself: TCR repertoires were profiled from both peripheral blood T cells and tumor-infiltrating lymphocytes.

Study results and caveats: After paclitaxel-nedaplatin, abundant clones were more likely to contract than amplify.

TCRdb independently ran MiXCR on the PCR reads; one entry per CDR3 protein. The sample consists of about 32,000 distinct CDR3 sequences, around half of them appearing once. The ends lost 5 bases at V and 4 bases at J; junction bases unmatched: 5. The CDR3 spans 15 residues. Germline lookup yields CDR1 SGHTA and CDR2 FQGNSA. There are many counts of this clonotype. Antigen unknown. Regarding time point: after preoperative PTX-NDP chemotherapy. This TCR was sampled from a human donor with esophageal squamous cell carcinoma. The donor label of this sample is uncertain. The chain couples TRBV7-2 to TRBJ1-6; the match to TRBD1 covers 7 bases. The biological material was taken from a patient given preoperative chemotherapy. The CDR3 nucleotides read TGTGCCAGCAGCCTAACGGGACAGTATAATTCACCCCTCCACTTT. Translating it yields CASSLTGQYNSPLHF.